A selection of T cell receptor beta chains follows, all from one sample in a study of blood T cell repertoires in COVID-19. Assay: immunoSEQ multiplex PCR; the TCRdb copy retains only in-frame clones and omits some. The table has roughly 61,000 clones, around 90% seen once; the top ten hold about 15%. The sequenced sample was peripheral blood. Every receptor here comes from a man aged 80 or over with acute or convalescent COVID-19. Both conserved end residues are part of each CDR3. Fields, in order: D gene, CDR3 length, clone size, V gene, CDR3 protein. D genes are given only for firm matches. Rows may omit the clone size; those that give it use once, few, many or a size class.

>TRBD1|18|many|TRBV28
CASSLEGDRKIPGNTIYF
>NA|14|NA|TRBV3-1/TRBV3-2
CASSQPQGRNEQFF
>NA|14|NA|TRBV5-1
CASSSSSGANVLTF
>NA|14|NA|TRBV6-1
CASRGPGLQETQYF
>NA|14|NA|TRBV4-1
CASSQGLTNEKLFF
>NA|14|NA|TRBV6-6
CASSGTGGSYGYTF
>NA|14|NA|TRBV9
CASSVALFTDTQYF
>NA|14|NA|TRBV30
CAWKGQGNTGELFF
>TRBD2|17|NA|TRBV10-2
CASSETSGRSNTGELFF
>NA|13|NA|TRBV27
CATSRGLTYEQYF
>NA|12|NA|TRBV27
CASSFRGYEQYF
>TRBD2|18|NA|TRBV7-2
CASSPAGLAGGRTDTQYF
>NA|12|NA|TRBV28
CASTSEGAGYTF
>NA|16|NA|TRBV21-1
CASSKGLAGGCETQYF
>NA|13|once|TRBV10-3
CAISGGNQETQYF
>TRBD2|19|NA|TRBV19
CASSMTLRRGSWFTDTQYF
>TRBD1|14|NA|TRBV9
CASSFRDSGNEQFF
>NA|14|NA|TRBV29-1
CSVEGRAGENEQYF
>TRBD2|14|NA|TRBV30
CAWRGAGGSETQYF
>NA|13|once|TRBV10-3
CATAGINNSPLHF
>NA|13|NA|TRBV30
CAWSPALSGTQYF
>NA|15|NA|TRBV5-6
CASSLVQGGGETQYF
>TRBD1|19|NA|TRBV27
CASSLHATGGYGSYNEQFF
>NA|14|NA|TRBV5-1
CASSLDRTDNEQFF
>TRBD1|14|NA|TRBV19
CASSTPGQTYEQYF
>NA|14|NA|TRBV7-2
CASSSQTGQETQYF
>NA|17|NA|TRBV19
CASSGEDRPTATGELFF